A selection of T cell receptor beta chains follows, all from one sample in a study of T cell repertoires in cytomegalovirus infection. Each CDR3 protein gets one entry after TCRdb re-called the reads with MiXCR. Here the sample spans about 600,000 distinct CDR3 sequences, 20% to 25% being singletons. Sequenced material: CD8+ T cells from PBMCs. The receptors were gathered from a human donor in good health (CMV status not recorded). Some clones in this sample may be carry-over from other donors' samples. CDR3s include the opening cysteine and the closing phenylalanine or tryptophan. The D gene is left open where the match is weak. The size field is filled for only some rows; it gives once, few, many or a size class.

v_call: TRBV25-1; clone_size: many; d_call: TRBD2; j_call: TRBJ2-3; cdr3_nt: TGTGCCAGCAGTGAGGGACTAGCCCTCTCAGATACGCAGTATTTT; cdr3_aa: CASSEGLALSDTQYF
v_call: TRBV28; clone_size: many; d_call: .; j_call: TRBJ2-1; cdr3_nt: TGTGCCAGCAGTGAAGTGCGCTCCTACAATGAGCAGTTCTTC; cdr3_aa: CASSEVRSYNEQFF
v_call: TRBV13; clone_size: .; d_call: TRBD2; j_call: TRBJ2-2; cdr3_nt: TGTGCCAGCAGCGGACTAGCGGGGGCGAACACCGGGGAGCTGTTTTTT; cdr3_aa: CASSGLAGANTGELFF
v_call: TRBV7-2; clone_size: many; d_call: TRBD1; j_call: TRBJ1-2; cdr3_nt: TGTGCCAGCAGCGCCGGGACAGTCTATGGCTACACCTTC; cdr3_aa: CASSAGTVYGYTF
v_call: TRBV7-3; clone_size: .; d_call: TRBD2; j_call: TRBJ2-1; cdr3_nt: TGTGCCAGCAGCCTCCAGCGGGGGGGCCGACTTGAGCAGTTCTTC; cdr3_aa: CASSLQRGGRLEQFF
v_call: TRBV20-1; clone_size: .; d_call: .; j_call: TRBJ2-1; cdr3_nt: TGCAGTGCTAGAGATAGGGCTTACGCCTTAGGCAGTGAGCAGTTCTTC; cdr3_aa: CSARDRAYALGSEQFF
v_call: TRBV6-6; clone_size: .; d_call: .; j_call: TRBJ2-4; cdr3_nt: TGTGCCATTGAACCCGAGGACTTGAACATTCAGTACTTC; cdr3_aa: CAIEPEDLNIQYF
v_call: TRBV7-3; clone_size: many; d_call: .; j_call: TRBJ1-1; cdr3_nt: TGTGCCAGCAGCTTACTAGGGGCAGGCACTGAAGCTTTCTTT; cdr3_aa: CASSLLGAGTEAFF
v_call: TRBV24-1; clone_size: .; d_call: .; j_call: TRBJ2-1; cdr3_nt: TGTGCCACCAGTGAGATCGGTTGGGGAGGAACCTACAATGAGCAGTTCTTC; cdr3_aa: CATSEIGWGGTYNEQFF
v_call: TRBV7-2; clone_size: few; d_call: .; j_call: TRBJ1-6; cdr3_nt: TGTGCCAGCAGCTTAGAATGGGCCGGCCAGAGCTCCTATAATTCACCCCTCCACTTT; cdr3_aa: CASSLEWAGQSSYNSPLHF
v_call: TRBV6-2/TRBV6-3; clone_size: .; d_call: .; j_call: TRBJ1-1; cdr3_nt: TGTGCCAGCAGTTACTCGAGTCCGAACACTGAAGCTTTCTTT; cdr3_aa: CASSYSSPNTEAFF
v_call: TRBV4-1; clone_size: many; d_call: TRBD1; j_call: TRBJ2-2; cdr3_nt: TGCGCCAGCAGCAACAGGGGGCAGAACACCGGGGAGCTGTTTTTT; cdr3_aa: CASSNRGQNTGELFF
v_call: TRBV12-3/TRBV12-4; clone_size: .; d_call: TRBD1; j_call: TRBJ2-2; cdr3_nt: TGTGCCAGCAGTTTCTTATTCGGCGATTCGACAGGGACGAACACCGGGGAGCTGTTTTTT; cdr3_aa: CASSFLFGDSTGTNTGELFF
v_call: TRBV4-1; clone_size: .; d_call: .; j_call: TRBJ1-1; cdr3_nt: TGCGCCAGCAGCCAAGCCTCTTTGAACACTGAAGCTTTCTTT; cdr3_aa: CASSQASLNTEAFF
v_call: TRBV7-9; clone_size: .; d_call: .; j_call: TRBJ1-1; cdr3_nt: TGTGCCAGCAGATTGGGGACGGGATGGGAAGCTTTCTTT; cdr3_aa: CASRLGTGWEAFF
v_call: TRBV27; clone_size: few; d_call: .; j_call: TRBJ1-1; cdr3_nt: TGTGCCAGCAGTACCCCCTCGGGGGGCTTGAACACTGAAGCTTTCTTT; cdr3_aa: CASSTPSGGLNTEAFF
v_call: TRBV9; clone_size: once; d_call: .; j_call: TRBJ1-1; cdr3_nt: TGTGCCAGCAGCGCCCTTGGGGACACTGAAGCTTTCTTT; cdr3_aa: CASSALGDTEAFF
v_call: TRBV29-1; clone_size: .; d_call: .; j_call: TRBJ2-7; cdr3_nt: TGCAGCGTCCGGGACGGATTCTCCTACGAGCAGTACTTC; cdr3_aa: CSVRDGFSYEQYF
v_call: TRBV7-6; clone_size: many; d_call: TRBD2; j_call: TRBJ2-2; cdr3_nt: TGTGCCAGCAGCTCCTATTTCGAGCGGGGGGGCAGCACCGGGGAGCTGTTTTTT; cdr3_aa: CASSSYFERGGSTGELFF
v_call: TRBV29-1; clone_size: many; d_call: .; j_call: TRBJ1-2; cdr3_nt: TGCAGCGTTGTCCGGACCGAGAACTATGGCTACACCTTC; cdr3_aa: CSVVRTENYGYTF
v_call: TRBV13; clone_size: few; d_call: TRBD1; j_call: TRBJ2-7; cdr3_nt: TGTGCCAGCCGAGGACAGGGCCCCCACGAGCAGTACTTC; cdr3_aa: CASRGQGPHEQYF
v_call: TRBV6-1; clone_size: few; d_call: TRBD2; j_call: TRBJ2-1; cdr3_nt: TGTGCCAGCAGTGAAGGCCCGCCCCCGGCTATAGCGGGCAATGAGCAGTTCTTC; cdr3_aa: CASSEGPPPAIAGNEQFF
v_call: TRBV11-1; clone_size: .; d_call: TRBD1; j_call: TRBJ1-1; cdr3_nt: TGTGCCAGCAGCCGGACAGGGGCCCCTGAAGCTTTCTTT; cdr3_aa: CASSRTGAPEAFF